This T cell receptor beta chain was identified during a study of monozygotic twins with inflammatory bowel disease (dated by TCRdb to between 2017 and 2020). Study-level background: The complete study included about 30 monozygotic twin pairs: 19 IBD-discordant Danish pairs and nine German pairs, of which four were IBD-concordant and five were IBD-discordant. Within discordant pairs, disease-associated traits were sought mainly by comparing IBD patients with their genetically identical healthy co-twins. Each individual had, on average, about 151 000 unique TCRalpha sequences and 181 000 unique TCRbeta sequences available for analysis. What the work shows at the level of the full study, not this receptor alone: TCRbeta repertoire diversity, by inverse Simpson index, was decreased in IBD patients compared with their healthy co-twins. The analysis was unable to tell different T cell subtypes apart. No difference in repertoire similarity was observed between concordant and discordant twins, possibly owing to limited statistical power. Compared with healthy twins, IBD patients shared fewer clonotypes with other individuals, and the difference was most pronounced in patients with signs of disease activity. Because patients received different immunosuppressive treatments, the repertoires may have picked up extra background noise and variability between individuals. The results gave no support for a single strong signal or clonotype linked to IBD.

Note on this clonotype: It has no known antigen specificity.

Sequences LGHDT (CDR1) and YNNKEL (CDR2) are obtained from the germline V gene (reference sequence). The CDR3 goes from the cysteine to the phenylalanine over 14 residues. The record lacks a DNA sequence. Libraries were prepared through 5' RACE. The input for every TCR library was roughly 4,000 ng of total RNA. For each sample, cDNA synthesis was carried out in eight separate reactions using SMARTScribe reverse transcriptase. During cDNA synthesis, template switching introduced unique molecular identifiers that contained a 6-nucleotide sample barcode. TCRalpha and TCRbeta cDNA was amplified in two nested PCRs of roughly 17 and 9 cycles, and bead purification was carried out after each PCR. Before amplification, cDNA was treated with uracil DNA-glycosylase and purified using the QIAquick PCR purification kit. In the second PCR, Illumina TruSeq-compatible adapters and sample-specific barcodes were added. TapeStation and Qubit were used to check library quality and concentration, and 5 ng of each library went into the pool. The pooled libraries were sequenced with 2 x 100 bp reads and custom sequencing primers on an Illumina HiSeq2500 single-index Rapid Run. From the authors' description of their analysis: MiGEC version 1.2.6 was used for UMI-based consensus assembly, which corrected PCR and sequencing errors. MiXCR version 2.1.1 handled V(D)J alignment, clonotype assembly and CDR3 extraction. Gene usage, clonotype sharing and MAIT/NKT TCR abundance were normalised by analysing the top 1000, 10 000 and 20 000 clonotypes per sample. Diversity was computed as the inverse Simpson index with the vegan R package after downsampling to 27 000 UMIs. Paired Mann-Whitney U tests were applied to discordant twin pairs, with Benjamini-Hochberg correction for multiple testing. TCRdb reprocessed the reads and assigns one entry to each CDR3 protein sequence, leaving out DNA. None of the V and J calls come from the authors' own analysis; TCRdb made them. The table for this sample shows 350,000 to 500,000 distinct CDR3 sequences. About 2.2% of the sample rests with the top ten.

From each donor, a roughly 2.5 ml peripheral blood sample was collected into PAXgene tubes and stored at -80 degrees C. Total RNA was isolated from whole blood with the PAXgene blood miRNA kit on an automated QIAcube, without T cell sorting. Peripheral blood from monozygotic twin pairs who were concordant or discordant for inflammatory bowel disease underwent deep TCRalpha and TCRbeta repertoire profiling using unique molecular barcoding. For every twin pair, smoking habits were documented, and each individual was categorised as a current, former or never smoker. Sequenced sample: blood. This TCR was sampled from a human donor with ulcerative colitis or Crohn's disease, or a healthy co-twin of an affected twin (not recorded which). This chain joins TRBV3-1 to TRBJ1-1; TCRdb calls TRBD1, which cannot be checked without DNA. CDR3 reads: CASSQGGFGAEAFF.